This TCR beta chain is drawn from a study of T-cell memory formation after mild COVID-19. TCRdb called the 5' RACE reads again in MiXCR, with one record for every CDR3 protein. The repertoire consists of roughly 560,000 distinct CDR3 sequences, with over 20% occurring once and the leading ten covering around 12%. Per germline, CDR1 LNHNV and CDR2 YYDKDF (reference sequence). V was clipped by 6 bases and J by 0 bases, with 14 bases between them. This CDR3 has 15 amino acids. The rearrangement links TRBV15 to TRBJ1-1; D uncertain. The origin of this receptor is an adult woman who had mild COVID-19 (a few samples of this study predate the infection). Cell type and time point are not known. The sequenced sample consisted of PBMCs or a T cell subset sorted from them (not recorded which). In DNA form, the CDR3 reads TGTGCCACCAGTCGTCCGGTCGGGTTGAACACTGAAGCTTTCTTT. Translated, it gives CATSRPVGLNTEAFF.